This is a list of T cell receptor beta chains from one sample in a study of monozygotic twins with inflammatory bowel disease. TCRdb re-called the 5' RACE reads and shows each CDR3 protein once, DNA omitted. Found here are over 100,000 distinct CDR3 sequences; the top ten clones hold around 11%. Sequenced input: blood. These receptors were obtained from a human donor with ulcerative colitis or Crohn's disease, or a healthy co-twin of an affected twin (not recorded which). Both conserved end residues are part of each CDR3. The order of the fields is CDR3 protein, V gene, J gene.

cdr3_aa: CSARDTGEINLEQYF
v_call: TRBV20-1
j_call: TRBJ2-7

cdr3_aa: CASSFSYNEQFF
v_call: TRBV5-6
j_call: TRBJ2-1

cdr3_aa: CASSSGASSEKLFF
v_call: TRBV5-1
j_call: TRBJ1-4

cdr3_aa: CASSLTTGDYGYTF
v_call: TRBV11-1
j_call: TRBJ1-2

cdr3_aa: CASRHDRGDEKLFF
v_call: TRBV12-3/TRBV12-4
j_call: TRBJ1-4

cdr3_aa: CASSLEGLGASTYEQYF
v_call: TRBV7-8
j_call: TRBJ2-7

cdr3_aa: CSARDSGTSGRTTYNEQFF
v_call: TRBV20-1
j_call: TRBJ2-1

cdr3_aa: CASRARSTGPQETQYF
v_call: TRBV5-1
j_call: TRBJ2-5

cdr3_aa: CASTQGVSNQPQHF
v_call: TRBV2
j_call: TRBJ1-5

cdr3_aa: CASRSYLKDYGYTF
v_call: TRBV6-2/TRBV6-3
j_call: TRBJ1-2

cdr3_aa: CASSQDVGDSTDTQYF
v_call: TRBV4-2
j_call: TRBJ2-3

cdr3_aa: CASSPGRANYGYTF
v_call: TRBV18
j_call: TRBJ1-2

cdr3_aa: CSAYGTARGNTIYF
v_call: TRBV29-1
j_call: TRBJ1-3

cdr3_aa: CASSRTSGGLYNEQFF
v_call: TRBV11-2
j_call: TRBJ2-1

cdr3_aa: CASSVSTGGYGYTF
v_call: TRBV2
j_call: TRBJ1-2

cdr3_aa: CASSHSRQFYEQYF
v_call: TRBV6-2/TRBV6-3
j_call: TRBJ2-7

cdr3_aa: CASSYRGAANSPLHF
v_call: TRBV11-2
j_call: TRBJ1-6

cdr3_aa: CASSVRRDSGEKLFF
v_call: TRBV2
j_call: TRBJ1-4

cdr3_aa: CASSLVYTYPSGNTIYF
v_call: TRBV7-9
j_call: TRBJ1-3

cdr3_aa: CASSESAGSGANVLTF
v_call: TRBV4-2
j_call: TRBJ2-6

cdr3_aa: CSVNRDLTTDTQYF
v_call: TRBV29-1
j_call: TRBJ2-3

cdr3_aa: CASSSSGPGELFF
v_call: TRBV12-3/TRBV12-4
j_call: TRBJ2-2

cdr3_aa: CASSPGRGTDTQYF
v_call: TRBV18
j_call: TRBJ2-3

cdr3_aa: CAISETGESTEAFF
v_call: TRBV10-3
j_call: TRBJ1-1

cdr3_aa: CASSLGNYGYTF
v_call: TRBV12-3/TRBV12-4
j_call: TRBJ1-2

cdr3_aa: CASSLQTGANTEAFF
v_call: TRBV7-2
j_call: TRBJ1-1

cdr3_aa: CASSLGVGETQYF
v_call: TRBV12-3/TRBV12-4
j_call: TRBJ2-5